The 9 T cell receptor beta chains given below trace back to one sample, sequenced in a study of T cells after yellow fever vaccination. MiXCR, applied by TCRdb to the 5' RACE reads, yields one record per CDR3 protein. The sample holds about 200,000 distinct CDR3 sequences, approximately 3% seen once. Sequencing used CD4+ T cells sorted from PBMCs, obtained 10 days after the yellow fever booster vaccination. The source of these receptors is a man younger than 35 who received the YFV17D yellow fever vaccine.

The CDR3 region has the DNA TGTGCCAGCTCACGGACTAGCGGGGCCCCAGAGACCCAGTACTTC. Its protein product is CASSRTSGAPETQYF. The genes are TRBV18 and TRBJ2-5; TRBD2 matches at 12 bases. J gave up 4 bases and V 4 bases, and 4 bases lay outside the gene matches. The CDR3 covers 15 residues. The germline gives CDR1 KGHSH, CDR2 LQKENI.

This clonotype was recorded a few times. The chain uses TRBV7-2 and TRBJ2-7, with a weak D call TRBD2 (5 bases). The CDR3 totals 15 residues. Deletions cut 5 bases from V and 0 bases from J, with 14 bases between. Germline V lookup: CDR1 SGHTA, CDR2 FQGNSA. CDR3 DNA sequence: TGTGCCAGCAGCGTCGGACTGGAACGCTCCTACGAGCAGTACTTC. It translates to CASSVGLERSYEQYF.

This clonotype was counted at least ten times. The rearrangement links TRBV4-3 to TRBJ2-3, with TRBD2 matching over 10 bases. The CDR3 is 19 amino acids. The V segment lost 4 bases and the J segment 2 bases; nucleotides outside the gene matches: 15. CDR1 LGHNA and CDR2 YSLEER come from the germline V gene. CDR3 nucleotide sequence: TGCGCCAGCAGCCCGCGTCCGATCGAGCTAGCGGGGGTCACAGATACGCAGTATTTT. Residues: CASSPRPIELAGVTDTQYF.

This clonotype came up many times. J is TRBJ1-5 and V is TRBV7-2; 10 nucleotides agree with TRBD1. Trimming removed 5 bases from V and 11 bases from J; junction bases left unmatched: 12. Germline values: CDR1 SGHTA, CDR2 FQGNSA. CDR3 length equals 15 residues. CDR3: CASSPSPGTGVAQHF. DNA of the CDR3: TGTGCCAGCAGCCCATCCCCAGGGACAGGGGTGGCCCAGCATTTT.

This clonotype was found many times. The V call is TRBV12-3 or TRBV12-4, the J call TRBJ1-3; 8 bases map to TRBD1. The CDR3 has 18 amino acids. Unmatched junction bases numbered 17, after V lost 5 bases and J lost 5 bases. The CDR3 sequence: CASSPPGQGAWGRNTIYF. The CDR3 nucleotides are TGTGCCAGCAGTCCGCCGGGGCAGGGGGCTTGGGGAAGAAACACCATATATTTT.

This clonotype has a handful of counts. The chain carries TRBV20-1 and TRBJ2-5, with 11 bases aligning to TRBD2. The CDR3 covers 15 residues. V gave up 0 bases and J gave up 4 bases; unmatched junction bases: 4. Germline V gene sequence: CDR1 DFQATT, CDR2 SNEGSKA (reference sequence). The CDR3 coding sequence is TGCAGTGCTAGAGATCCTAGCGGGGGGTTAGAGACCCAGTACTTC. It specifies CSARDPSGGLETQYF.

The chain uses TRBV5-1 and TRBJ2-3; D gene uncertain. This CDR3 has 12 residues. V was shortened by 2 bases and J by 2 bases, with 3 bases between the two germline ends. Germline V gene data show CDR1 as SGHRS and CDR2 as YFSETQ. This CDR3 is CASSFNTDTQYF. The CDR3 nucleotides are TGCGCCAGCAGCTTCAACACAGATACGCAGTATTTT.

In this sample, this clonotype turned up a few times. The V and J genes are TRBV5-1 and TRBJ1-4; D is unclear. Germline CDR1 is SGHRS and CDR2 is YFSETQ. The V and J ends lost 0 bases and 8 bases respectively, with 11 bases between them. This CDR3 has 14 amino acids. DNA for the CDR3: TGCGCCAGCAGCTTGGGGCGGACGAGGGAAAAACTGTTTTTT. Translation gives CASSLGRTREKLFF.

This clonotype has ten or more counts. A read error may account for a junction end that differs from germline. The rearrangement uses TRBV18 and TRBJ1-5; 8 bases are shared with TRBD1. Looked up from germline, CDR1 is KGHSH and CDR2 is LQKENI. The CDR3 is 14 amino acids. The CDR3 sequence is CASSPGGGNQPQHF. The CDR3 region has the DNA TGCGCCAGCAGCCCAGGGGGCGGGAATCAGCCCCAGCATTTT. Full variable domain (rest looked up from reference TRBV18 and TRBJ1-5): NAGVMQNPRHLVRRRGQEARLRCSPMKGHSHVYWYRQLPEEGLKFMVYLQKENIIDESGMPKERFSAEFPKEGPSILRIQQVVRGDSAAYFCASSPGGGNQPQHFGDGTRLSIL.